This record looks at one T cell receptor beta chain sequence and its context. Its antigen target is currently unknown. Nothing much larger sits one base from this clone, and base qualities are not available. This sample was included in a study of radiotherapy plus CTLA-4 blockade in lung cancer (dated by TCRdb to 2017 to 2018). At the level of the whole study: Among the enrolled patients, around 17% had an objective response, and roughly 30% reached disease control. On the study overall, not on this receptor specifically: Early dynamic changes in blood T cell clones, together with increased serum interferon-beta after radiation, were reported as the strongest predictors of response. TCR clones derived from tumors expanded in peripheral blood after treatment with radiotherapy and ipilimumab.

Library creation used the immunoSEQ multiplex PCR assay. The clones in this table, taken by TCRdb from immuneACCESS, are in-frame only. Not every clone is retained; where verified, under half of the shortfall comes from an unresolved V gene, and the cause of the rest is unknown. The sample contains tens of thousands of clones, roughly 91% of them found a single time. The ten largest make up 40% to 45% of the sample. In this study, focal radiation therapy paired with CTLA-4 blockade (ipilimumab) was tested in patients who had chemo-refractory metastatic non-small-cell lung cancer. The sequence derives from a human donor with non-small cell lung cancer that progressed on radiotherapy plus ipilimumab. The sample in question was peripheral blood, obtained from a patient treated with radiotherapy plus ipilimumab.

The bases read TGTGCCAGCTCACCCCTACCCGTAGCGGGAGGTTCCTACGAGCAGTACTTC. Its protein product is CASSPLPVAGGSYEQYF. The rearrangement joined TRBV18 to TRBJ2-7; 10 bases in between match TRBD2. Relative to germline, V is missing 3 bases and J is missing 1 base, with 9 bases of the junction outside any gene match. According to the germline V gene, CDR1 reads KGHSH and CDR2 reads LQKENI. Reading from cysteine to phenylalanine, the CDR3 counts 17 amino acids. Only the CDR3 portion is preserved as DNA: 51 bases, with reading frame beginning at the first base.